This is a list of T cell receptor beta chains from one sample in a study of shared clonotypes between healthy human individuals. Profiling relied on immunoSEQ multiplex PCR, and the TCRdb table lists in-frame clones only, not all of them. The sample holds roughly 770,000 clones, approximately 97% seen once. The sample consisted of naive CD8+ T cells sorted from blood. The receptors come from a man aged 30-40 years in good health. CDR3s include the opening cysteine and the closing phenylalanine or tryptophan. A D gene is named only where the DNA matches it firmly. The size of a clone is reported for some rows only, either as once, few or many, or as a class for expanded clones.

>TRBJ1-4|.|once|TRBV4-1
TGCGCCAGCAGCCAAGTGGGTCTGGAAAAACTGTTTTTT
CASSQVGLEKLFF
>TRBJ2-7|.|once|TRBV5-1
TGCGCCAGCCAGCGGTCAGGCGCCACCTACGAGCAGTACTTC
CASQRSGATYEQYF
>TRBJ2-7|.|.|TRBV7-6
TGTGCCAGCAGCTCGTCTAGCGATACGTACGAGCAGTACTTC
CASSSSSDTYEQYF
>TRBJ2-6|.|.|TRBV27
TGTGCCAGCAGTCCCCCCGGTGGGGCCAACGTCCTGACTTTC
CASSPPGGANVLTF
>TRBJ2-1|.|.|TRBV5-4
TGTGCCAGCAGCTTGGCCGGGAGCTCCTACAATGAGCAGTTCTTC
CASSLAGSSYNEQFF
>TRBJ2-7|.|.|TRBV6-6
TGTGCCAGCAGAGACCCAAGGGTTACCTACGAGCAGTACTTC
CASRDPRVTYEQYF
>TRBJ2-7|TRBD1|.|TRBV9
TGTGCCAGCAGCATAGCGGGACAGGGGTTCGACGAGCAGTACTTC
CASSIAGQGFDEQYF
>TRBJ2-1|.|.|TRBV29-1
TGCAGCGTTGTGGTACTAGCTTTAGAAAATGAGCAGTTCTTC
CSVVVLALENEQFF
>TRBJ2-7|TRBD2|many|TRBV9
TGTGCCAGCAGCGCTTTAGGGACTAGCGGGATCTACGAGCAGTACTTC
CASSALGTSGIYEQYF
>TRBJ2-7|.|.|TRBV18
TGTGCCAGCTCACCGTCGGGAGTGGCCTACGAGCAGTACTTC
CASSPSGVAYEQYF
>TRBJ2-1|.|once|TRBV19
TGTGCCAGTAGTATGTTGATTATCAATGAGCAGTTCTTC
CASSMLIINEQFF
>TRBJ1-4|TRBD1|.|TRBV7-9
TGTGCCAGCAGACCGGACAGGGGAGATGAAAAACTGTTTTTT
CASRPDRGDEKLFF
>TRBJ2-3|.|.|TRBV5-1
TGCGCCAGCAGCTTGGGTGGCACAGATACGCAGTATTTT
CASSLGGTDTQYF
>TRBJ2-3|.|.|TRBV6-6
TGTGCCAGCAGTTACCTAAGTCAGGGAATCACAGATACGCAGTATTTT
CASSYLSQGITDTQYF
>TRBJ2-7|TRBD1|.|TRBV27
TGTGCCAGCAGTCCAGGGACAGGGGGCCACGAGCAGTACTTC
CASSPGTGGHEQYF
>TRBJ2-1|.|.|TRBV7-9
TGTGCCAGCAGCTCCCGGCAGCGGCTTGCCTACAATGAGCAGTTCTTC
CASSSRQRLAYNEQFF